This T cell receptor (beta chain) was identified in a study of T cell repertoires in cytomegalovirus infection. At the level of the study: It was recently identified HLA-C-restricted and well-studied HLA-B-restricted CMV epitopes that the study used. Public signatures in TCR beta pointed to CMV infection and matching HLA type. Whole-study results and caveats: The ex vivo response was dominated by HLA-C-restricted CMV-specific TCR beta clonotypes. Totalled public TCR beta family frequency picked out people who carried CMV plus the relevant HLA.

TCRdb called the reads again in MiXCR, with one record for every CDR3 protein. The table lists 650,000 to 900,000 distinct CDR3 sequences, approximately 30% of them singletons. V dropped 8 bases and J dropped 4 bases, with 22 bases sitting between them. The CDR3 is 16 residues long. Germline CDR1 SNHLY, CDR2 FYNNEI. A note on this clonotype: Its antigen remains unknown.

The receptor comes from a human donor in good health (CMV status not recorded). Some clones in this sample may be carry-over from other donors' samples. The sequences come from cultured CD8+ T cells from PBMCs, collected from culture after CMV antigen stimulation. This sequence joins TRBV2 and TRBJ2-3, with D perhaps being TRBD1 or TRBD2 (5 bases each). The CDR3 nucleotides are TGTGCCAGCTCAGGACGGTGGGGCCGGGATGCAGATACGCAGTATTTT. Translating it yields CASSGRWGRDADTQYF.